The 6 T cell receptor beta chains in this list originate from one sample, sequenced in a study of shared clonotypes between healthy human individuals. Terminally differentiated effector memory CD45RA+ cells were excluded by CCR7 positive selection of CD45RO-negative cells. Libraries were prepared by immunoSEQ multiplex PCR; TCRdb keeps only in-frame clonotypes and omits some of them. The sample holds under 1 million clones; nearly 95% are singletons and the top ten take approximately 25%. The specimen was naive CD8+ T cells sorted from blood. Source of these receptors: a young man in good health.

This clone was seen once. Here the CDR3 reads CASSNWGKYNEQFF. For the CDR3, the DNA is TGTGCCAGCTCTAATTGGGGGAAATACAATGAGCAGTTCTTC. The rearrangement links TRBV27 to TRBJ2-1; D possibly uses TRBD1 or TRBD2 (5 bases each). Germline loops: CDR1 MNHEY, CDR2 SMNVEV (reference sequence). Trimming left V 8 bases short and J 4 bases short, with 15 bases between. This CDR3 is built from 14 residues.

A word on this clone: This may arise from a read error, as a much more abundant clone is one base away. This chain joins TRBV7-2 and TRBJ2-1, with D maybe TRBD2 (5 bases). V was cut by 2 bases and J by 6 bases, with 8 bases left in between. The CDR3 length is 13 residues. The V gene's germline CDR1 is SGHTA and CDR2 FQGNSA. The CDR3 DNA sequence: TGTGCCAGCAGCTTATATGCGGGCAATGAGCAGTTCTTC. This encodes CASSLYAGNEQFF.

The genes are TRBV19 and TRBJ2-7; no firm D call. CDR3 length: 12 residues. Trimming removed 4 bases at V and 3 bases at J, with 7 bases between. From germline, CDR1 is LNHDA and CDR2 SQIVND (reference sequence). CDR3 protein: CASSSLHYEQYF. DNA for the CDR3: TGTGCCAGTAGTAGCCTTCACTACGAGCAGTACTTC.

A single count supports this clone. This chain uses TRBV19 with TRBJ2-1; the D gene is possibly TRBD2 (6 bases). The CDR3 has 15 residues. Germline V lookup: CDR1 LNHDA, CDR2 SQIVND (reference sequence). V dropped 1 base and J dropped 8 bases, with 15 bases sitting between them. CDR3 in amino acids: CASSIGDYGDYEQFF. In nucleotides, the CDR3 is TGTGCCAGTAGTATAGGAGACTACGGGGACTATGAGCAGTTCTTC.

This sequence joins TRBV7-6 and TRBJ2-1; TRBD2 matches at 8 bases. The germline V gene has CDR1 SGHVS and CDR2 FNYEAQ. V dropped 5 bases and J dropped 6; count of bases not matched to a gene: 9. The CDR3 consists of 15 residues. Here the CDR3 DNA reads TGTGCCAGCAGCCCGACCGGACTAGCCCTCAATGAGCAGTTCTTC. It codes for CASSPTGLALNEQFF.

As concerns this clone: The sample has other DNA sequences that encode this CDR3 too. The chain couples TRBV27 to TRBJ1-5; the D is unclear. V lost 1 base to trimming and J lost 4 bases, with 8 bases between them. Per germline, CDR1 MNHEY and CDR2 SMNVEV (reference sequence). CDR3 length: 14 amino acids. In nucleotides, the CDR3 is TGTGCCAGCAGTTTATTGGGCGGAAATCAGCCCCAGCATTTT. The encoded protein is CASSLLGGNQPQHF.